A single sample is the source of the 27 T cell receptor beta chains below, sequenced in a study of shared clonotypes between healthy human individuals. Profiled with immunoSEQ multiplex PCR; TCRdb holds only in-frame clones, not every one. The data contain about 1.5 million clones, around 98% of them singletons. The specimen sequenced was naive CD4+ T cells sorted from blood. The subset here: CD45RA+ positively selected. Source of these receptors: a man aged 25-45 years in good health.

The rearrangement uses TRBV6-1 and TRBJ2-7; the D is unclear. V lost 7 bases and J lost 0, with 10 bases in between. The CDR3 has 13 amino acids. Germline V lookup: CDR1 MNHNS, CDR2 SASEGT. The CDR3 sequence: CASKDHSSYEQYF. CDR3 nucleotide sequence: TGTGCCAGCAAGGATCACAGCTCCTACGAGCAGTACTTC.

As for this clone: Other nucleotide sequences from this sample produce the same CDR3. The chain uses TRBV11-2 and TRBJ2-2; a weak D match, TRBD1 (5 bases). Trimming shortened V by 5 bases and J by 0 bases, and 10 bases separated the two germline ends. CDR1 is SGHAT, CDR2 FQNNGV, per germline. This CDR3 has 15 amino acids. The CDR3 DNA reads as TGTGCCAGCAGCCTGGGGCTCGCGAACACCGGGGAGCTGTTTTTT. It specifies CASSLGLANTGELFF.

The CDR3 protein is CASRVGQSNGYTF. In DNA, the CDR3 is TGTGCCAGCAGGGTGGGACAGTCTAATGGCTACACCTTC. The rearrangement uses TRBV2 and TRBJ1-2; 7 nucleotides match TRBD1. Trimming removed 6 bases from V and 6 bases from J; junction bases left unmatched: 7. The germline V gene encodes CDR1 SNHLY and CDR2 FYNNEI. This CDR3 has 13 amino acids. Using reference TRBV2 and TRBJ1-2 for the parts outside the CDR3, the full variable domain is EPEVTQTPSHQVTQMGQEVILRCVPISNHLYFYWYRQILGQKVEFLVSFYNNEISEKSEIFDDQFSVERPDGSNFTLKIRSTKLEDSAMYFCASRVGQSNGYTFGSGTRLTVV.

This chain uses TRBV7-9 with TRBJ2-7; 10 bases match TRBD1. CDR1 is SEHNR, CDR2 FQNEAQ, per germline (reference sequence). The CDR3 runs 14 residues. V lost 5 bases and J lost 5; bases outside the gene matches: 6. The CDR3 DNA reads TGTGCCAGCAGCGAGGGACAGGGGAACCACGAGCAGTACTTC. Translation gives CASSEGQGNHEQYF.

This chain connects TRBV30 to TRBJ2-2; 12 bases fit TRBD2. Germline values: CDR1 GTSNPN, CDR2 SVGIG (reference sequence). The CDR3 has 17 residues. The ends lost 6 bases at V and 6 bases at J; junction bases unmatched: 14. The CDR3 sequence is CACPHRLAGESAGELFF. The CDR3 coding sequence is TGTGCCTGTCCGCATCGACTAGCGGGAGAATCGGCCGGGGAGCTGTTTTTT.

On this clone itself: Within the sample, other DNA sequences also encode this same CDR3. J is TRBJ2-7 and V is TRBV9; TRBD2 matches 9 bases. From germline, CDR1 is SGDLS and CDR2 YYNGEE. V shed 0 bases, J shed 2 bases, and the junction held 3 bases outside the gene matches. The CDR3 contains 15 residues. CDR3 coding DNA: TGTGCCAGCAGCGTAGGCGCGGGAGGGACCTACGAGCAGTACTTC. Its protein is CASSVGAGGTYEQYF.

The J gene is TRBJ2-1, the V gene TRBV19; a possible D gene is TRBD1 (5 bases). Germline V gene lookup returns CDR1 LNHDA and CDR2 SQIVND (reference sequence). This CDR3 is 16 amino acids long. With 6 bases removed from V and 4 bases from J, the gap between germline ends came to 19 bases. The CDR3 sequence is CASRFGRDSLYNEQFF. The CDR3, as DNA: TGTGCCAGTAGGTTTGGCCGTGACAGTCTGTACAATGAGCAGTTCTTC.

The genes are TRBV4-1 and TRBJ1-2; 7 bases are a match to TRBD1. This CDR3 is 16 amino acids long. V shed 1 base and J 8 bases; nucleotides not matched to a gene: 13. Germline V gives CDR1 MGHRA, CDR2 YSYEKL. CDR3 loop: CASSQAGAGTVNGYTF. DNA of the CDR3: TGCGCCAGCAGCCAAGCGGGGGCCGGGACAGTTAACGGCTACACCTTC.

As for this clone: Other nucleotide sequences from this sample produce the same CDR3. J is TRBJ1-3 and V is TRBV11-3, with D perhaps matching TRBD1 (6 bases). The V gene lost 0 bases and the J gene lost 0 bases, with 6 bases spanning the gap. Germline V gene lookup returns CDR1 SGHNT and CDR2 YENEEA. This CDR3 spans 15 amino acids. In DNA form, the CDR3 reads TGTGCCAGCAGCTTAGAAGGGGGCTCTGGAAACACCATATATTTT. Amino acids: CASSLEGGSGNTIYF.

The chain couples TRBV6-1 to TRBJ1-1, with TRBD1 as a possible D gene (6 bases). The CDR3 has 12 residues. V was trimmed by 0 bases and J by 8 bases, leaving 7 bases between them. Germline assignment: CDR1 MNHNS and CDR2 SASEGT. The CDR3: CASSEAGGEAFF. The CDR3 DNA sequence: TGTGCCAGCAGTGAAGCAGGGGGGGAAGCTTTCTTT.

The chain uses TRBV7-2 and TRBJ2-2, with D perhaps matching TRBD1 or TRBD2 (6 bases each). Germline assignment: CDR1 SGHTA and CDR2 FQGNSA. Trimming stripped 1 base from V and 0 bases from J, with 15 bases between. This CDR3 is 18 amino acids long. The CDR3, as DNA: TGTGCCAGCAGCTTAGTGTACAGGGACTTCGCGAACACCGGGGAGCTGTTTTTT. Translating gives CASSLVYRDFANTGELFF.

This clone was picked up one time. This sequence joins TRBV13 and TRBJ2-2; 9 bases agree with TRBD1. Unmatched junction bases numbered 10, after V lost 6 bases and J lost 5 bases. The germline CDR1 and CDR2 sequences are PRHDT and FYEKMQ (reference sequence). CDR3 length: 16 amino acids. The CDR3 sequence is CASSPPGQGLTGELFF. As DNA, the CDR3 is TGTGCCAGCAGTCCTCCGGGACAGGGATTAACCGGGGAGCTGTTTTTT.

The chain has TRBV9 and TRBJ2-2; 12 bases are shared with TRBD2. The J segment lost 4 bases and the V segment lost 0 bases, leaving 1 base of the junction unmatched. Germline CDR1 SGDLS, CDR2 YYNGEE. The CDR3 has 16 residues. The CDR3 protein is CASSVGLAGVTGELFF. CDR3 nucleotide sequence: TGTGCCAGCAGCGTAGGACTAGCGGGAGTCACCGGGGAGCTGTTTTTT.

In this sample, this clone turned up once. The chain combines TRBV28 with TRBJ2-1, with D possibly matching TRBD2 (5 bases). This CDR3 is 12 amino acids long. Trimming stripped 4 bases from V and 10 bases from J, with 11 bases between. Germline V lookup: CDR1 MDHEN, CDR2 SYDVKM. CDR3 DNA sequence: TGTGCCAGCAGTTCGGGATTCGGGGAGCAGTTCTTC. It specifies CASSSGFGEQFF.

The chain links TRBV5-6 to TRBJ2-7; 16 nucleotides line up with TRBD2. CDR1 is SGHDT, CDR2 YYEEEE, per germline. The CDR3 has 16 amino acids. V lost 3 bases, J lost 2 bases, and 2 bases stayed unmatched. The CDR3 DNA sequence: TGTGCCAGCAGCTCGGGACTAGCGGGAGGGACCTACGAGCAGTACTTC. Amino acids: CASSSGLAGGTYEQYF.

The chain uses TRBV25-1 and TRBJ2-1; D gene ambiguous. Germline CDR1 is MGHDK and CDR2 is SYGVNS. V was cut by 0 bases and J by 7 bases, with 7 bases left in between. This CDR3 has 13 amino acids. The CDR3 nucleotides are TGTGCCAGCAGTGAATATTCGTCGAATGAGCAGTTCTTC. It yields the protein CASSEYSSNEQFF.

This chain uses TRBV30 with TRBJ2-7, with a weak D call TRBD1 (6 bases). Germline values: CDR1 GTSNPN, CDR2 SVGIG (reference sequence). The CDR3 loop spans 12 amino acids. Deletions cut 3 bases from V and 9 bases from J, with 15 bases between. This CDR3 is CAWSTRGEGQYF. CDR3 DNA: TGTGCCTGGAGCACCAGGGGTGAGGGGCAGTACTTC.

The J gene is TRBJ2-2, the V gene TRBV5-5; D may correspond to TRBD1 or TRBD2 (6 bases each). Between the trimmed V and J ends, which lost 2 bases and 5 bases, there was a span of 13 bases. The germline gives CDR1 SGHKS, CDR2 YYEKEE (reference sequence). The length of the CDR3 is 15 residues. CDR3 protein: CASSFGGGGTGELFF. The CDR3 nucleotides are TGTGCCAGCAGCTTCGGAGGAGGGGGGACCGGGGAGCTGTTTTTT.

J is TRBJ2-2 and V is TRBV29-1, with 9 bases aligning to TRBD2. Trimming cost V 7 bases and J 5 bases; bases outside gene matches: 8. There are 14 residues in the CDR3. CDR1 is SQVTM and CDR2 is ANQGSEA in the germline V gene. CDR3 DNA sequence: TGCAGCGCATCAGCGGGAGGTGCGACCGGGGAGCTGTTTTTT. This gives the protein CSASAGGATGELFF.

The CDR3 sequence: CASRLTGGALDYPYNEQFF. In DNA form, the CDR3 reads TGCGCCAGCAGGTTAACAGGGGGCGCTTTGGACTACCCTTACAATGAGCAGTTCTTC. This chain joins TRBV5-1 and TRBJ2-1; TRBD1 matches 9 bases. The CDR3 spans 19 residues. J lost 4 bases, V lost 5 bases, and 19 bases had no gene match. CDR1 SGHRS and CDR2 YFSETQ come from the germline V gene.

V usage is TRBV2 and J usage is TRBJ1-2, with 8 bases that match TRBD1. V was pared by 7 bases and J by 4 bases, with 8 bases of the junction left unmatched. Germline V lookup: CDR1 SNHLY, CDR2 FYNNEI. The CDR3 covers 14 residues. The CDR3 reads CASTTGADPYGYTF. CDR3 nucleotide sequence: TGTGCCAGCACGACAGGGGCGGACCCCTATGGCTACACCTTC.

The chain is built from TRBV27 and TRBJ1-2; D may be TRBD1 (6 bases). The CDR3 runs 16 residues. CDR1 is MNHEY and CDR2 is SMNVEV in the germline V gene (reference sequence). Trimming pared 2 bases from V and 4 bases from J, leaving 17 bases between. The CDR3 coding sequence is TGTGCCAGCAGTTTAAAAGAACAGGGTCGGGCCTATGGCTACACCTTC. Protein product: CASSLKEQGRAYGYTF.

The chain couples TRBV19 to TRBJ2-1, with D unresolved. Trimming stripped 8 bases from V and 3 bases from J, with 17 bases between. The germline V gene encodes CDR1 LNHDA and CDR2 SQIVND (reference sequence). This CDR3 region has 15 residues. The CDR3 region has the DNA TGTGCCAGTGCCGAGCCCACCCTAAACTACAATGAGCAGTTCTTC. Encoded protein: CASAEPTLNYNEQFF.

This chain connects TRBV2 to TRBJ1-1; a weak D match, TRBD1 (5 bases). This CDR3 has 15 residues. Germline CDR1 and CDR2: SNHLY and FYNNEI. Deletions cut 6 bases from V and 0 bases from J, with 14 bases between. In DNA form, the CDR3 reads TGTGCCAGCAGGCCCCGCGACAGACTGAACACTGAAGCTTTCTTT. Translation gives CASRPRDRLNTEAFF. The full variable domain, in which reference TRBV2 and TRBJ1-1 provide the parts outside the CDR3, is EPEVTQTPSHQVTQMGQEVILRCVPISNHLYFYWYRQILGQKVEFLVSFYNNEISEKSEIFDDQFSVERPDGSNFTLKIRSTKLEDSAMYFCASRPRDRLNTEAFFGQGTRLTVV.

This chain connects TRBV11-1 to TRBJ2-5, with 10 bases identical to TRBD2. Germline CDR1 is SGHAT and CDR2 is FQDESV (reference sequence). CDR3 length: 16 amino acids. V shed 5 bases and J 1 base; nucleotides not matched to a gene: 7. The chain's CDR3 is CASSPRTSGSQETQYF. The CDR3 nucleotides are TGTGCCAGCAGCCCAAGGACTAGCGGTTCCCAAGAGACCCAGTACTTC.

To note about this clone: The same CDR3 also results from other DNA sequences found in this sample. The chain has TRBV5-1 and TRBJ2-3; D is perhaps TRBD1 (5 bases). Trimming pared 4 bases from V and 2 bases from J, leaving 11 bases between. The length of the CDR3 is 14 residues. Germline CDR1 is SGHRS and CDR2 is YFSETQ. The CDR3 reads CASSTGHITDTQYF. CDR3 DNA sequence: TGCGCCAGCAGCACAGGACATATCACAGATACGCAGTATTTT.

The V gene is TRBV7-9, the J gene TRBJ2-3; 8 nucleotides agree with TRBD2. V lost 6 bases and J lost 3; bases outside the gene matches: 8. This CDR3 is built from 15 residues. Germline V gene data show CDR1 as SEHNR and CDR2 as FQNEAQ (reference sequence). CDR3 amino acids: CASSPGTRGTDTQYF. The DNA of the CDR3 is TGTGCCAGCAGTCCCGGGACTAGGGGTACAGATACGCAGTATTTT. The full variable domain, its missing parts supplied by reference TRBV7-9 and TRBJ2-3, is DTGVSQNPRHKITKRGQNVTFRCDPISEHNRLYWYRQTLGQGPEFLTYFQNEAQLEKSRLLSDRFSAERPKGSFSTLEIQRTEQGDSAMYLCASSPGTRGTDTQYFGPGTRLTVL.